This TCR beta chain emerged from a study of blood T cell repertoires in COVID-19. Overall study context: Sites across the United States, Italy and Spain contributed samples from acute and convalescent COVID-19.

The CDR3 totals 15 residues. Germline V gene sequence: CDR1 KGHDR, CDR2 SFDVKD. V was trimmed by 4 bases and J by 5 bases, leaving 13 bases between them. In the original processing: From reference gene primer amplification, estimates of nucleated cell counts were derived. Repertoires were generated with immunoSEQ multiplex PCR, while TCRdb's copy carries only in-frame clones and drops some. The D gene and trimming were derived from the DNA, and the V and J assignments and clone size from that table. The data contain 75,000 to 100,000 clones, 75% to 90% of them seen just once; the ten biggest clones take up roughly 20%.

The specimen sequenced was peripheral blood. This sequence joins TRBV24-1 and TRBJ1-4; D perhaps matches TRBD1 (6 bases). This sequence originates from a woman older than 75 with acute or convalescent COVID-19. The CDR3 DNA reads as TGTGCCACCAGTGACAACAGGGAGGGGAATGAAAAACTGTTTTTT. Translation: CATSDNREGNEKLFF.